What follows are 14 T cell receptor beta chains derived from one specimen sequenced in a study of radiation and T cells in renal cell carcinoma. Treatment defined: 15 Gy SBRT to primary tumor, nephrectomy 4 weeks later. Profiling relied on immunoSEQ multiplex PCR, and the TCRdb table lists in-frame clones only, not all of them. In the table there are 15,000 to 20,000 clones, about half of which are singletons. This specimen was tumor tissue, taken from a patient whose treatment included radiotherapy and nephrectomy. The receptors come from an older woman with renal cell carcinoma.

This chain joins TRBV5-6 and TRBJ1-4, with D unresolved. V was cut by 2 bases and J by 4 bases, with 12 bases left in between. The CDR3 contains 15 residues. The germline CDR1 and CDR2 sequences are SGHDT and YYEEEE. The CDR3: CASSFRPAHNEKLFF. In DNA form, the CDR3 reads TGTGCCAGCAGCTTCCGGCCTGCTCATAATGAAAAACTGTTTTTT.

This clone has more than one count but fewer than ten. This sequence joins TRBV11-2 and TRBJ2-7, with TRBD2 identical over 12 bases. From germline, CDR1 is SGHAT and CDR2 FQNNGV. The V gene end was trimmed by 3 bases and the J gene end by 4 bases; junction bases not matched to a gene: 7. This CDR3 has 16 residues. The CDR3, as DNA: TGTGCCAGCAGCTTCGGGACTACTAGCGGGAGGTACGAGCAGTACTTC. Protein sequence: CASSFGTTSGRYEQYF.

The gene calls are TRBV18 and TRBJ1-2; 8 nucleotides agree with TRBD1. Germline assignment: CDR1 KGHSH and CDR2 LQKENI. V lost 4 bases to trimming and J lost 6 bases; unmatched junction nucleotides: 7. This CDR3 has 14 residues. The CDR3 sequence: CASSQDRVANGYTF. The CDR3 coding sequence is TGTGCCAGCTCACAGGACAGGGTGGCGAATGGCTACACCTTC. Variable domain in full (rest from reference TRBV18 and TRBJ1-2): NAGVMQNPRHLVRRRGQEARLRCSPMKGHSHVYWYRQLPEEGLKFMVYLQKENIIDESGMPKERFSAEFPKEGPSILRIQQVVRGDSAAYFCASSQDRVANGYTFGSGTRLTVV.

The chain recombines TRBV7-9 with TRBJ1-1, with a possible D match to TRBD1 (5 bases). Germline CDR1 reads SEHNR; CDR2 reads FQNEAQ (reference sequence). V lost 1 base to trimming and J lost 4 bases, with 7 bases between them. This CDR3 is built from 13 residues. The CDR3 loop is CASSLDGGTEAFF. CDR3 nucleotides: TGTGCCAGCAGCTTAGATGGGGGCACTGAAGCTTTCTTT.

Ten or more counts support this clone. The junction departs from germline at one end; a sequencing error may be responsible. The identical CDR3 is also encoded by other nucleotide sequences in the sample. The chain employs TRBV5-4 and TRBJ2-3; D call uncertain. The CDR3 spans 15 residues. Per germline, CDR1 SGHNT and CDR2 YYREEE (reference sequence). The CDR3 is CASSLVAGYTDTQYF. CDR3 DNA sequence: TGCGCCAGCAGCTTAGTCGCCGGATACACAGATACGCAGTATTTT. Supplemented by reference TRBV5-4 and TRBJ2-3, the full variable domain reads ETGVTQSPTHLIKTRGQQVTLRCSSQSGHNTVSWYQQALGQGPQFIFQYYREEENGRGNFPPRFSGLQFPNYSSELNVNALELDDSALYLCASSLVAGYTDTQYFGPGTRLTVL.

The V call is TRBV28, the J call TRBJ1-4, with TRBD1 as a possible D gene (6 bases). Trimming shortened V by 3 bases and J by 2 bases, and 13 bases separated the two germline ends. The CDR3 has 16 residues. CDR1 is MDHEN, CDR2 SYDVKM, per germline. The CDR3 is CASSFATGMTNEKLFF. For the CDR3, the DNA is TGTGCCAGCAGTTTTGCTACAGGGATGACTAATGAAAAACTGTTTTTT.

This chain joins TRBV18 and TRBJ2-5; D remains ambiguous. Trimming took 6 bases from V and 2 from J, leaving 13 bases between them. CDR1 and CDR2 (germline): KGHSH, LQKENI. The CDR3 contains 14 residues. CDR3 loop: CASSPEAKQETQYF. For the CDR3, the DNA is TGTGCCAGCTCTCCCGAAGCCAAGCAAGAGACCCAGTACTTC.

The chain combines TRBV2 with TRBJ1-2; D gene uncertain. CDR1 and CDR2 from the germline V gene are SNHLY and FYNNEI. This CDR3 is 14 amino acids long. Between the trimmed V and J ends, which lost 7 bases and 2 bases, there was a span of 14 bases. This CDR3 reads CASTRNDINYGYTF. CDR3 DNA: TGTGCCAGCACAAGGAACGACATAAACTATGGCTACACCTTC.

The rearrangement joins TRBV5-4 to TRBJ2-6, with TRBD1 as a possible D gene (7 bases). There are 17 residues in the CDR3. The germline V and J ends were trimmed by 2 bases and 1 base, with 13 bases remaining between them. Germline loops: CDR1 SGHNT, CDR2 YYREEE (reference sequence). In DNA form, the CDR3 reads TGTGCCAGCAGCTTACAGGGGAGGAATTCTGGGGCCAACGTCCTGACTTTC. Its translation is CASSLQGRNSGANVLTF.

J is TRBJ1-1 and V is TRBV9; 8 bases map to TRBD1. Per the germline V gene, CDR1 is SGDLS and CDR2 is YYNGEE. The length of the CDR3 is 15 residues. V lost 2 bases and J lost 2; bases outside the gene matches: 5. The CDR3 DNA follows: TGTGCCAGCAGCGTCTTGGGACAGGCAAACACTGAAGCTTTCTTT. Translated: CASSVLGQANTEAFF.

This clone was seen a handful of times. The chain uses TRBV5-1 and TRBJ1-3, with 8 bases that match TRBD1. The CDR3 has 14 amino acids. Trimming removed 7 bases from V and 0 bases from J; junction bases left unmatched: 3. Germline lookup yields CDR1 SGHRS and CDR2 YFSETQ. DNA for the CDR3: TGCGCCAGCCAAACAGGGGGCTCTGGAAACACCATATATTTT. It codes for CASQTGGSGNTIYF.

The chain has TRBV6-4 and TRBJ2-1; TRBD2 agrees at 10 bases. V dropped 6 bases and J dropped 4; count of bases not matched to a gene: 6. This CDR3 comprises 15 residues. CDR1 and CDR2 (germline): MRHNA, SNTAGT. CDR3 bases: TGTGCCAGCAGCCATGGACTAGCGGAATACAATGAGCAGTTCTTC. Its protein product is CASSHGLAEYNEQFF.

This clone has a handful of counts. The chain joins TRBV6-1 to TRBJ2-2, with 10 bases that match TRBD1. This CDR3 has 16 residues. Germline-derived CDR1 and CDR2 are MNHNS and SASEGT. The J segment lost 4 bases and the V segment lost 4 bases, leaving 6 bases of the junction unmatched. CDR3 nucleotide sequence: TGTGCCAGCAGTGGACAGGGGGCGTTGGTCACCGGGGAGCTGTTTTTT. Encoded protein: CASSGQGALVTGELFF.

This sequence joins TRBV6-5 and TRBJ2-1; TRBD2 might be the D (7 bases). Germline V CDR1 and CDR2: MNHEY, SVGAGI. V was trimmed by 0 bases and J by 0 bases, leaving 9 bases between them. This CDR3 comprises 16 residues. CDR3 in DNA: TGTGCCAGCAGTTACTCAGGGGGGGTCTCCTACAATGAGCAGTTCTTC. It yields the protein CASSYSGGVSYNEQFF.